The 23 T cell receptor beta chains presented below share a single source sample, sequenced in a study of T cells in Graves' hyperthyroidism and ophthalmopathy. Amplified TCR beta CDR3 regions derived from RNA transcripts. HTBI primers drove first-round RT-PCR of the TCR CDR3. One entry per CDR3 protein results from TCRdb running MiXCR on the multiplex PCR reads. The profile shows hundreds of thousands of distinct CDR3 sequences, around 16% of them singletons. The sample comprised blood. These receptors were collected from a woman aged 40 to 50 with Graves' ophthalmopathy.

At least ten counts were recorded for this clonotype. This chain links TRBV28 with TRBJ2-6, with 7 bases identical to TRBD2. CDR3 length: 15 residues. Trimming removed 6 bases from V and 2 bases from J; junction bases left unmatched: 4. The germline V gene encodes CDR1 MDHEN and CDR2 SYDVKM. The CDR3 loop is CASSPGGTGANVLTF. Here the CDR3 DNA reads TGTGCCAGCAGCCCCGGGGGGACTGGGGCCAACGTCCTGACTTTC.

This clonotype has more than one count but fewer than ten. The genes are TRBV19 and TRBJ2-2; 11 nucleotides align to TRBD2. The length of the CDR3 is 18 residues. CDR1 and CDR2 from the germline V gene are LNHDA and SQIVND (reference sequence). Unmatched junction bases numbered 7, after V lost 3 bases and J lost 1 base. CDR3 DNA sequence: TGTGCCAGTAGTATGCCCCCTAGCGGGAGGCAGAACACCGGGGAGCTGTTTTTT. Translation gives CASSMPPSGRQNTGELFF.

In its sample, this clonotype was seen many times. The chain couples TRBV20-1 to TRBJ2-7; D is possibly TRBD2 (6 bases). With 5 bases removed from V and 3 bases from J, the gap between germline ends came to 17 bases. CDR1 and CDR2 from the germline V gene are DFQATT and SNEGSKA (reference sequence). CDR3 size: 14 residues. CDR3 sequence (DNA): TGCAGTGCTCCACGAGGGACTCCGAACTACGAGCAGTACTTC. This codes for CSAPRGTPNYEQYF.

This clonotype was observed a few times. V gene TRBV20-1 combines with J gene TRBJ2-7, with D maybe TRBD1 (5 bases). Germline-derived CDR1 and CDR2 are DFQATT and SNEGSKA (reference sequence). There are 15 residues in the CDR3. Deletions cut 2 bases from V and 1 base from J, with 15 bases between. CDR3 in amino acids: CSARQGTAASYEQYF. DNA for the CDR3: TGCAGTGCTAGACAGGGCACAGCCGCTTCCTACGAGCAGTACTTC.

This clonotype was counted ten times or more. The V gene is TRBV2, the J gene TRBJ1-5, with 7 bases aligning to TRBD1. Trimming cost V 1 base and J 4 bases; bases outside gene matches: 7. Germline CDR1 reads SNHLY; CDR2 reads FYNNEI. The CDR3 is 16 residues long. The CDR3 nucleotides read TGTGCCAGCAGTGAAGGGCAGGGGGTATCGAATCAGCCCCAGCATTTT. Its translation: CASSEGQGVSNQPQHF.

This clonotype was seen ten or more times. The chain recombines TRBV2 with TRBJ1-2; 8 positions agree with TRBD1. The CDR3 runs to 15 residues. Germline trimming cut 2 bases from V and 4 bases from J; bases unmatched to any gene: 6. Germline-derived CDR1 and CDR2 are SNHLY and FYNNEI. CDR3 nucleotide sequence: TGTGCCAGCAGTGAATATGGACAGGGCCGCTATGGCTACACCTTC. It specifies CASSEYGQGRYGYTF. The whole variable domain, remainder taken from reference TRBV2 and TRBJ1-2, is EPEVTQTPSHQVTQMGQEVILRCVPISNHLYFYWYRQILGQKVEFLVSFYNNEISEKSEIFDDQFSVERPDGSNFTLKIRSTKLEDSAMYFCASSEYGQGRYGYTFGSGTRLTVV.

J is TRBJ1-2 and V is TRBV6-1; D remains ambiguous. The CDR3 runs to 14 residues. Germline assignment: CDR1 MNHNS and CDR2 SASEGT. V dropped 7 bases and J dropped 2 bases, with 14 bases sitting between them. The CDR3, as DNA: TGTGCCAGCAAAAAGGGTCGCCAGAACTATGGCTACACCTTC. Its protein is CASKKGRQNYGYTF.

The chain joins TRBV2 to TRBJ2-1; D uncertain. CDR3 size: 14 residues. V dropped 4 bases and J dropped 0 bases, with 7 bases sitting between them. Germline loops: CDR1 SNHLY, CDR2 FYNNEI. For the CDR3, the DNA is TGTGCCAGCAGTGCCCCGTACTCCTACAATGAGCAGTTCTTC. It codes for CASSAPYSYNEQFF.

In the case of this clonotype: A much larger clonotype is one base distant, so this may be a read error. The gene calls are TRBV5-1 and TRBJ1-2; D possibly corresponds to TRBD1 (5 bases). There are 16 residues in the CDR3. Trimming took off 3 bases at V and 4 bases at J, with 19 bases between the two ends. Germline V gives CDR1 SGHRS, CDR2 YFSETQ. CDR3 protein: CASSYTSVDSFYGYTF. DNA of the CDR3: TGCGCCAGCAGCTACACCTCGGTCGACAGCTTCTATGGCTACACCTTC. The full variable domain, with the rest looked up from reference TRBV5-1 and TRBJ1-2, is KAGVTQTPRYLIKTRGQQVTLSCSPISGHRSVSWYQQTPGQGLQFLFEYFSETQRNKGNFPGRFSGRQFSNSRSEMNVSTLELGDSALYLCASSYTSVDSFYGYTFGSGTRLTVV.

This clonotype appeared once. This may stem from a read error, because a much larger clone lies one nucleotide away. The rearrangement joins TRBV12-3 or TRBV12-4 to TRBJ1-5; D not resolved. This CDR3 is built from 15 residues. The CDR3, as DNA: TGTGCCTGCAGTCTGCAGAGGGCTAATAATCAGCCCCAGCATTTT. It translates to CACSLQRANNQPQHF.

This clonotype was observed many times. The chain combines TRBV30 with TRBJ2-1; 8 nucleotides agree with TRBD2. The CDR3 totals 15 residues. The V segment lost 0 bases and the J segment 4 bases; nucleotides outside the gene matches: 5. The germline gives CDR1 GTSNPN, CDR2 SVGIG (reference sequence). The CDR3 DNA is TGTGCCTGGAGTGTCGGGAGGGCCGGATACAATGAGCAGTTCTTC. Protein: CAWSVGRAGYNEQFF.

This chain's CDR3 is CASSLAGEAGANVLTF. In nucleotides, the CDR3 is TGCGCCAGCAGCTTGGCAGGGGAGGCTGGGGCCAACGTCCTGACTTTC. This chain links TRBV5-1 with TRBJ2-6; D possibly uses TRBD1 or TRBD2 (6 bases each). The V gene lost 0 bases and the J gene lost 2 bases, with 9 bases spanning the gap. This CDR3 comprises 16 residues. CDR1 and CDR2 from the germline V gene are SGHRS and YFSETQ.

The table lists this clonotype with many counts. V usage is TRBV7-8 and J usage is TRBJ1-1; a possible D gene is TRBD1 (6 bases). Per the germline V gene, CDR1 is SGHVS and CDR2 is FQNEAQ. This CDR3 contains 13 residues. The V and J ends lost 4 bases and 8 bases respectively, with 14 bases between them. The CDR3 nucleotides read TGTGCCAGCAGCTCTTACCGGACAGTGGAAGCTTTCTTT. It is translated as CASSSYRTVEAFF.

This sequence joins TRBV7-8 and TRBJ2-3; D perhaps matches TRBD2 (5 bases). Trimming took 6 bases from V and 3 from J, leaving 10 bases between them. Per the germline V gene, CDR1 is SGHVS and CDR2 is FQNEAQ. This CDR3 is built from 13 residues. The DNA of the CDR3 is TGTGCCAGCAGGGGGAGCGAGACAGATACGCAGTATTTT. Amino acids: CASRGSETDTQYF.

The J gene is TRBJ2-7, the V gene TRBV11-2; D remains ambiguous. Trimming left V 5 bases short and J 0 bases short, with 8 bases between. The CDR3 runs to 13 residues. Germline values: CDR1 SGHAT, CDR2 FQNNGV. The CDR3: CASSPSNSYEQYF. The DNA of the CDR3 is TGTGCCAGCAGCCCTAGTAACTCCTACGAGCAGTACTTC.

This clonotype appeared many times. The chain links TRBV28 to TRBJ2-3; D gene unclear. Germline CDR1 is MDHEN and CDR2 is SYDVKM. V lost 5 bases, J lost 0 bases, and 9 bases lay in between. The CDR3 covers 14 residues. CDR3 region: CASSNDYSTDTQYF. The CDR3 nucleotides are TGTGCCAGCAGTAACGATTACAGCACAGATACGCAGTATTTT. Supplemented by reference TRBV28 and TRBJ2-3, the full variable domain reads DVKVTQSSRYLVKRTGEKVFLECVQDMDHENMFWYRQDPGLGLRLIYFSYDVKMKEKGDIPEGYSVSREKKERFSLILESASTNQTSMYLCASSNDYSTDTQYFGPGTRLTVL.

The sample holds many counts of this clonotype. The rearrangement joins TRBV27 to TRBJ2-1, with TRBD2 identical over 9 bases. The CDR3 is 15 residues long. The J segment lost 7 bases and the V segment lost 3 bases, leaving 7 bases of the junction unmatched. Germline CDR1 MNHEY, CDR2 SMNVEV (reference sequence). CDR3 DNA: TGTGCCAGCAGTTTGGCGGGAGGGCCGCGGAATGAGCAGTTCTTC. It specifies CASSLAGGPRNEQFF.

This clonotype was seen more than once but under ten times. This chain's CDR3 is CSVQGHTEAFF. The CDR3 nucleotides read TGCAGCGTCCAGGGCCACACTGAAGCTTTCTTT. The chain couples TRBV29-1 to TRBJ1-1; the D gene is possibly TRBD1 (5 bases). Trimming stripped 6 bases from V and 3 bases from J, with 8 bases between. Germline V CDR1 and CDR2: SQVTM, ANQGSEA. The CDR3 loop spans 11 amino acids. Full variable domain (missing parts from reference TRBV29-1 and TRBJ1-1): SAVISQKPSRDICQRGTSLTIQCQVDSQVTMMFWYRQQPGQSLTLIATANQGSEATYESGFVIDKFPISRPNLTFSTLTVSNMSPEDSSIYLCSVQGHTEAFFGQGTRLTVV.

There are many counts of this clonotype. The V gene is TRBV12-3 or TRBV12-4, the J gene TRBJ2-1; weak D call: TRBD1 (8 bases). V was shortened by 4 bases and J by 5 bases, with 18 bases between the two germline ends. The CDR3 is made up of 16 amino acids. The CDR3 bases are TGTGCCAGCAGTTCGCTGTGGACAGGGACTAACAATGAGCAGTTCTTC. Residues: CASSSLWTGTNNEQFF.

This clonotype was counted only a few times. The genes are TRBV15 and TRBJ2-1, with a weak D call TRBD2 (6 bases). Germline V CDR1 and CDR2: LNHNV, YYDKDF (reference sequence). This CDR3 region has 14 residues. The V end was cut by 1 base, the J end by 8 bases, with 12 bases between. As DNA, the CDR3 is TGTGCCACCAGCAGAGGGGGGACTTTGGATGAGCAGTTCTTC. It yields the protein CATSRGGTLDEQFF. Drawing the rest from reference TRBV15 and TRBJ2-1, the complete variable domain is DAMVIQNPRYQVTQFGKPVTLSCSQTLNHNVMYWYQQKSSQAPKLLFHYYDKDFNNEADTPDNFQSRRPNTSFCFLDIRSPGLGDTAMYLCATSRGGTLDEQFFGPGTRLTVL.

This clonotype has more than one count but fewer than ten. The CDR3 is CASSVDRGFGNTIYF. The CDR3 coding sequence is TGTGCCAGCAGCGTAGACAGGGGGTTTGGAAACACCATATATTTT. The J gene is TRBJ1-3, the V gene TRBV9; TRBD1 agrees at 8 bases. This CDR3 region has 15 residues. CDR1 is SGDLS and CDR2 is YYNGEE in the germline V gene. The V and J ends lost 0 bases and 3 bases, in that order; junction bases with no gene match: 2.

Many counts were recorded for this clonotype. The chain couples TRBV20-1 to TRBJ2-5; D possibly corresponds to TRBD1 (5 bases). Germline V gene data show CDR1 as DFQATT and CDR2 as SNEGSKA (reference sequence). V was clipped by 6 bases and J by 5 bases, with 13 bases between them. This CDR3 has 12 amino acids. CDR3 region: CSATGPGETQYF. The CDR3 DNA sequence: TGCAGTGCCACAGGCCCTGGGGAGACCCAGTACTTC.

The chain uses TRBV4-1 and TRBJ1-4; D uncertain. Looked up from germline, CDR1 is MGHRA and CDR2 is YSYEKL. The V end lost 1 base, the J end lost 0 bases, and 6 bases lay between the germline ends. The CDR3 loop spans 15 amino acids. The CDR3 region has the DNA TGCGCCAGCAGCCAAGTAGGAGCAACTAATGAAAAACTGTTTTTT. Protein: CASSQVGATNEKLFF.